The present T cell receptor (beta chain) was sequenced within a study of persistence of HIV-infected CD4 T cells. Across the study: Up to about 200 mL blood was drawn at multiple time points; a couple of donors had single-time leukapheresis. Study outcomes and limitations: Within sorted populations, more oligoclonal TCRs accompanied more oligoclonal proviruses.

CDR3 length: 12 residues. Germline CDR1 reads SGDLS; CDR2 reads YYNGEE. V lost 0 bases and J lost 4, with 4 bases in between. This nonspecific control used anti-CD3/anti-CD28 bead stimulation of CD4+ T cells. Sorting selected CD4+ T cells upregulating both CD40 ligand and CD69. Note on this clone: Its specificity is unknown.

This was the immunoSEQ version 4 assay in survey mode. Template was genomic DNA at 10 ng/uL, with up to 1 ug used per sample. Libraries were prepared by immunoSEQ multiplex PCR; TCRdb keeps only in-frame clonotypes and omits some of them. The sample contains 35,000 to 40,000 clones, 80% to 90% of which appear only once. The clonotype originates from an adult man with HIV who was CMV-seropositive. This specimen was CD4+ T cells sorted from PBMCs after approximately 20-hour stimulation, taken from a patient who received antiretroviral therapy. This chain joins TRBV9 and TRBJ1-2, with D unresolved. CDR3: CASSVAGYGYTF. The CDR3 bases are TGTGCCAGCAGCGTAGCAGGCTATGGCTACACCTTC.